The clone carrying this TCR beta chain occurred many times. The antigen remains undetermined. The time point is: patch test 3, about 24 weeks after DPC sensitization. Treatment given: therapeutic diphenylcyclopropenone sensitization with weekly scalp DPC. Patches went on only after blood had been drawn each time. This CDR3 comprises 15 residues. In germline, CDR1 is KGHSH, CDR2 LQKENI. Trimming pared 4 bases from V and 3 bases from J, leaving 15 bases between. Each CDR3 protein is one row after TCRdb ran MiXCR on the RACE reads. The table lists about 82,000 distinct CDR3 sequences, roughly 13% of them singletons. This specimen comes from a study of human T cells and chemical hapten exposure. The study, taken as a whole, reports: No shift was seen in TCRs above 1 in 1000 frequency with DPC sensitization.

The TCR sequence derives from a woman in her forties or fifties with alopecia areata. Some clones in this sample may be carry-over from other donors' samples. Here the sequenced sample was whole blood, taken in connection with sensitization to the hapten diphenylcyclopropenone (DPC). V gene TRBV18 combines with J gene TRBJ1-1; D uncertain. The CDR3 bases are TGTGCCAGCTCACTCAGGAGATCCGTGGACACTGAAGCTTTCTTT. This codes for CASSLRRSVDTEAFF. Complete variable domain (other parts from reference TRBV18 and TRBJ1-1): NAGVMQNPRHLVRRRGQEARLRCSPMKGHSHVYWYRQLPEEGLKFMVYLQKENIIDESGMPKERFSAEFPKEGPSILRIQQVVRGDSAAYFCASSLRRSVDTEAFFGQGTRLTVV.